This T cell receptor (beta chain) is from a study of T cell changes during pregnancy in multiple sclerosis. The protocol was immunoSEQ multiplex PCR, while the TCRdb copy is restricted to in-frame clones and leaves out a portion. The sample has over 90,000 clones, about nine tenths seen once. The CDR3 loop spans 16 amino acids. Germline loops: CDR1 SGDLS, CDR2 YYNGEE. V lost 0 bases to trimming and J lost 5 bases; unmatched junction nucleotides: 7. The genes are TRBV9 and TRBJ2-2, with 7 bases matching TRBD1. This TCR came from a female donor in good health, enrolled as a control in a pregnancy study. The source was peripheral blood, collected in the second trimester of pregnancy. CDR3 residues: CASSVGGQGVTGELFF. The CDR3 bases are TGTGCCAGCAGCGTAGGAGGTCAGGGGGTGACCGGGGAGCTGTTTTTT.